A single sample gave rise to the 32 T cell receptor beta chains below, sequenced in a study of cytomegalovirus exposure and HLA in healthy donors. PCR used 60 Vbeta primers and 13 Jbeta primers. Profiling relied on immunoSEQ multiplex PCR, and the TCRdb table lists in-frame clones only, not all of them. The table has 180,000 or so clones, approximately 85% seen once. The source material was PBMCs. Source of these receptors: a man aged 18 to 30 in good health and CMV-seropositive.

The CDR3 DNA follows: TGTGCCAGCAGCTTGGGTCTGTCTGAGACCCAGTACTTC. Protein sequence: CASSLGLSETQYF. V and J are TRBV5-6 and TRBJ2-5; D is ambiguous. V lost 0 bases and J lost 5, with 8 bases in between. CDR1 and CDR2 (germline): SGHDT, YYEEEE. The CDR3 spans 13 residues.

The chain carries TRBV19 and TRBJ1-5, with D perhaps TRBD1 (5 bases). The CDR3 is 18 residues long. Germline values: CDR1 LNHDA, CDR2 SQIVND (reference sequence). Trimming pared 2 bases from V and 1 base from J, leaving 18 bases between. The CDR3 DNA is TGTGCCAGTAGTATAACGGGTTTACGGACATCGAGCAATCAGCCCCAGCATTTT. Residues: CASSITGLRTSSNQPQHF.

The chain has TRBV5-1 and TRBJ1-2; 7 bases are shared with TRBD1. The ends lost 0 bases at V and 8 bases at J; junction bases unmatched: 7. Germline CDR1 reads SGHRS; CDR2 reads YFSETQ. There are 14 residues in the CDR3. The CDR3 sequence: CASSLEQGSRGYTF. CDR3 nucleotide sequence: TGCGCCAGCAGCTTGGAACAGGGGAGTAGGGGCTACACCTTC.

This clone was observed once. The chain carries TRBV27 and TRBJ2-7; TRBD1 matches at 9 bases. Germline assignment: CDR1 MNHEY and CDR2 SMNVEV (reference sequence). This CDR3 has 15 residues. With 7 bases clipped from V and 7 bases from J, the junction kept 14 bases outside the gene matches. CDR3 coding DNA: TGTGCCAGCACCCCCTCGGGACAGGGTCGGTGGGAGCAGTACTTC. Encoded protein: CASTPSGQGRWEQYF.

The chain recombines TRBV7-9 with TRBJ2-5, with a weak D call TRBD2 (6 bases). The J call may be incorrect, as the DNA end agrees better with TRBJ2-7. The length of the CDR3 is 14 residues. From germline, CDR1 is SEHNR and CDR2 FQNEAQ (reference sequence). The CDR3 DNA is TGTGCCAGCAGCTTAGTAGGCGGGAACTACGAGCAGTACTTC. Protein product: CASSLVGGNYEQYF.

The chain recombines TRBV27 with TRBJ1-6, with D possibly matching TRBD1 (6 bases). Looked up from germline, CDR1 is MNHEY and CDR2 is SMNVEV (reference sequence). The CDR3 covers 14 residues. Trimming left V 7 bases short and J 5 bases short, with 12 bases between. CDR3 nucleotide sequence: TGTGCCAGCACCCCGGACAGAGATAATTCACCCCTCCACTTT. It codes for CASTPDRDNSPLHF.

There are a few counts of this clone. V is TRBV6-1 and J is TRBJ1-5, with TRBD1 identical over 7 bases. Losses at the gene ends were 5 bases for V and 7 bases for J; bases not matched to a gene: 8. Germline CDR1 is MNHNS and CDR2 is SASEGT. The CDR3 sequence is 14 residues long. CDR3 loop: CASSTSQGKQPQHF. The CDR3 nucleotides are TGTGCCAGCAGTACATCACAGGGGAAACAGCCCCAGCATTTT.

The J gene is TRBJ1-1, the V gene TRBV19; the D gene is possibly TRBD1 (5 bases). The CDR3 is 14 amino acids. The germline CDR1 and CDR2 sequences are LNHDA and SQIVND (reference sequence). V was pared by 7 bases and J by 1 base, with 13 bases between. CDR3 in amino acids: CASTLGRGNTEAFF. The CDR3 bases are TGTGCCAGTACCCTCGGGAGGGGGAACACTGAAGCTTTCTTT.

On this clone: In the same sample, other DNA sequences code for this CDR3. The chain carries TRBV5-1 and TRBJ2-3; the D gene is possibly TRBD2 (6 bases). CDR3 length: 15 residues. V dropped 0 bases and J dropped 0 bases, with 8 bases sitting between them. Per the germline V gene, CDR1 is SGHRS and CDR2 is YFSETQ. The CDR3 DNA reads TGCGCCAGCAGCTTGGATGGGACTAGCACAGATACGCAGTATTTT. It encodes CASSLDGTSTDTQYF.

The chain couples TRBV9 to TRBJ1-5; D is unclear. Germline-derived CDR1 and CDR2 are SGDLS and YYNGEE. Trimming left V 4 bases short and J 2 bases short, with 16 bases between. The length of the CDR3 is 16 residues. The CDR3 DNA sequence: TGTGCCAGCAGCTCCCGCCCGGGATCTGGCAATCAGCCCCAGCATTTT. Its translation: CASSSRPGSGNQPQHF.

This clone is a singleton in its sample. The chain employs TRBV7-9 and TRBJ2-7, with a tentative D call TRBD2 (6 bases). Germline CDR1 is SEHNR and CDR2 is FQNEAQ (reference sequence). Trimming stripped 5 bases from V and 6 bases from J, with 17 bases between. The CDR3 length is 14 residues. This CDR3 reads CASSLGTGLSEQYF. The CDR3 DNA reads as TGTGCCAGCAGCCTGGGGACTGGATTGAGCGAGCAGTACTTC.

Turning to this clone: Other DNA sequences of this sample code for an identical CDR3. This sequence joins TRBV5-4 and TRBJ2-5; D is ambiguous. The CDR3 has 13 residues. The germline gives CDR1 SGHNT, CDR2 YYREEE (reference sequence). With 0 bases removed from V and 1 base from J, the gap between germline ends came to 4 bases. The CDR3 is CASSLDSQETQYF. The CDR3, as DNA: TGTGCCAGCAGCTTGGACAGCCAAGAGACCCAGTACTTC.

This clone was picked up a small number of times. The rearrangement joins TRBV19 to TRBJ2-1, with a possible D match to TRBD2 (6 bases). The CDR3 contains 16 residues. CDR1 LNHDA and CDR2 SQIVND come from the germline V gene (reference sequence). The V and J ends lost 3 bases and 0 bases respectively, with 12 bases between them. The CDR3 DNA reads TGTGCCAGTAGTATCTCGGGGGTGGACTCCTACAATGAGCAGTTCTTC. Amino acid sequence: CASSISGVDSYNEQFF. Supplemented by reference TRBV19 and TRBJ2-1, the full variable domain reads DGGITQSPKYLFRKEGQNVTLSCEQNLNHDAMYWYRQDPGQGLRLIYYSQIVNDFQKGDIAEGYSVSREKKESFPLTVTSAQKNPTAFYLCASSISGVDSYNEQFFGPGTRLTVL.

This clone was seen a few times. The rearrangement uses TRBV10-3 and TRBJ1-1; the D is unclear. This CDR3 comprises 16 residues. V lost 6 bases to trimming and J lost 2 bases, with 19 bases between them. Per germline, CDR1 ENHRY and CDR2 SYGVKD. CDR3 sequence reads: CAIRGGVLQRNTEAFF. CDR3 nucleotide sequence: TGTGCCATCAGGGGTGGAGTGTTACAACGAAACACTGAAGCTTTCTTT.

This clone was seen a single time. J is TRBJ1-3 and V is TRBV18; 12 nucleotides match TRBD1. The CDR3 runs 18 residues. Germline V gene data show CDR1 as KGHSH and CDR2 as LQKENI. V was pared by 6 bases and J by 0 bases, with 9 bases of the junction left unmatched. The CDR3 nucleotides are TGTGCCAGCTCTCCGGGACAGGGGGCGTTAGGCTCTGGAAACACCATATATTTT. Its translation: CASSPGQGALGSGNTIYF. Full variable domain (missing parts from reference TRBV18 and TRBJ1-3): NAGVMQNPRHLVRRRGQEARLRCSPMKGHSHVYWYRQLPEEGLKFMVYLQKENIIDESGMPKERFSAEFPKEGPSILRIQQVVRGDSAAYFCASSPGQGALGSGNTIYFGEGSWLTVV.

Comments on this clone: The junction departs from germline at one end; a sequencing error may be responsible. This chain uses TRBV7-9 with TRBJ1-2; the D is unclear. The germline V gene encodes CDR1 SEHNR and CDR2 FQNEAQ (reference sequence). The CDR3 totals 12 residues. In nucleotides, the CDR3 is TGTTCCAGCAGCTTAGACGGCTATGGCTACACCTTC. Its protein is CSSSLDGYGYTF. Complete variable domain (other parts from reference TRBV7-9 and TRBJ1-2): DTGVSQNPRHKITKRGQNVTFRCDPISEHNRLYWYRQTLGQGPEFLTYFQNEAQLEKSRLLSDRFSAERPKGSFSTLEIQRTEQGDSAMYLCSSSLDGYGYTFGSGTRLTVV.

This rearrangement joins TRBV7-2 to TRBJ1-4, with no clear D. Germline V gene data show CDR1 as SGHTA and CDR2 as FQGNSA. Between the trimmed V and J ends, which lost 6 bases and 3 bases, there was a span of 17 bases. The CDR3 has 16 amino acids. CDR3 protein: CASSRKIGRANEKLFF. CDR3 nucleotides: TGTGCCAGCAGTAGAAAGATCGGGAGGGCTAATGAAAAACTGTTTTTT.

V usage is TRBV12-5 and J usage is TRBJ1-5; D is perhaps TRBD1 (5 bases). This CDR3 is built from 15 residues. Germline lookup yields CDR1 LGHNT and CDR2 FRNRAP. V shed 5 bases and J shed 6 bases, with 17 bases lying between them. CDR3 bases: TGTGCTAGTGGTAACCCATGGGAGGGGCCTCAGCCCCAGCATTTT. Translation gives CASGNPWEGPQPQHF. The variable domain in full, completed from reference TRBV12-5 and TRBJ1-5, reads DARVTQTPRHKVTEMGQEVTMRCQPILGHNTVFWYRQTMMQGLELLAYFRNRAPLDDSGMPKDRFSAEMPDATLATLKIQPSEPRDSAVYFCASGNPWEGPQPQHFGDGTRLSIL.

This chain joins TRBV7-6 and TRBJ2-7; D is possibly TRBD2 (5 bases). Germline lookup yields CDR1 SGHVS and CDR2 FNYEAQ. Trimming stripped 2 bases from V and 3 bases from J, with 11 bases between. This CDR3 spans 14 amino acids. The CDR3 protein is CASSLRPGFYEQYF. Here the CDR3 DNA reads TGTGCCAGCAGCTTACGACCGGGGTTCTACGAGCAGTACTTC.

The chain recombines TRBV5-6 with TRBJ2-7; maybe TRBD1 (6 bases). The germline V gene encodes CDR1 SGHDT and CDR2 YYEEEE. The length of the CDR3 is 13 residues. The germline V and J ends were trimmed by 6 bases and 0 bases, with 10 bases remaining between them. The CDR3 protein is CASKTGTSYEQYF. CDR3 DNA sequence: TGTGCCAGCAAAACAGGGACCTCCTACGAGCAGTACTTC.

The chain joins TRBV7-6 to TRBJ1-6; TRBD1 matches at 9 bases. The CDR3 extends over 15 amino acids. The germline V gene has CDR1 SGHVS and CDR2 FNYEAQ. Unmatched junction bases numbered 6, after V lost 5 bases and J lost 7 bases. The CDR3 loop is CASSDTGQGNSPLHF. The CDR3 bases are TGTGCCAGCAGCGATACAGGACAGGGGAATTCACCCCTCCACTTT.

The rearrangement joins TRBV7-6 to TRBJ1-1; the match to TRBD1 covers 8 bases. V gave up 6 bases and J gave up 5 bases; unmatched junction bases: 5. CDR1 and CDR2 (germline): SGHVS, FNYEAQ. The CDR3 length is 13 residues. The CDR3 here is CASSPGGATEAFF. CDR3 DNA sequence: TGTGCCAGCAGTCCAGGGGGCGCGACTGAAGCTTTCTTT.

The chain is built from TRBV4-1 and TRBJ1-5; 7 positions agree with TRBD1. The CDR3 runs 16 residues. After removal of 3 bases from V and 2 bases from J, the junction contained 7 bases not matched to a gene. Germline CDR1 is MGHRA and CDR2 is YSYEKL. For the CDR3, the DNA is TGCGCCAGCAGCCAGCTCTACAGGGGAGGCAATCAGCCCCAGCATTTT. Translation gives CASSQLYRGGNQPQHF.

The chain is built from TRBV7-3 and TRBJ2-7; D perhaps matches TRBD2 (6 bases). CDR1 and CDR2 (germline): SGHTA, FQGTGA. Trimming pared 3 bases from V and 4 bases from J, leaving 13 bases between. CDR3 length: 14 amino acids. The DNA of the CDR3 is TGTGCCAGCAGCTTCTACGGGGGTGATTACGAGCAGTACTTC. Amino acid sequence: CASSFYGGDYEQYF.

The V gene is TRBV4-1, the J gene TRBJ2-5; TRBD1 agrees at 7 bases. After removal of 4 bases from V and 5 bases from J, the junction contained 1 base not matched to a gene. In germline, CDR1 is MGHRA, CDR2 YSYEKL. CDR3 length: 12 residues. The CDR3 loop reads CASSLQGETQYF. In DNA form, the CDR3 reads TGCGCCAGCAGCCTACAGGGGGAGACCCAGTACTTC.

The V call is TRBV7-2, the J call TRBJ1-1, with TRBD1 matching over 8 bases. Trimming cost V 5 bases and J 5 bases; bases outside gene matches: 4. CDR1 and CDR2 from the germline V gene are SGHTA and FQGNSA. The CDR3 runs 13 residues. In nucleotides, the CDR3 is TGTGCCAGCAGCACCGGACAGGGAACTGAAGCTTTCTTT. It codes for CASSTGQGTEAFF.

This chain joins TRBV4-1 and TRBJ1-1; possible D gene TRBD1, 5 bases. The CDR3 length is 14 residues. Germline CDR1 reads MGHRA; CDR2 reads YSYEKL. V was shortened by 5 bases and J by 0 bases, with 10 bases between the two germline ends. The CDR3 spells CASSAPTVNTEAFF. The CDR3 DNA reads as TGCGCCAGCAGCGCCCCGACAGTGAACACTGAAGCTTTCTTT.

This clone was observed a single time. This chain uses TRBV12-5 with TRBJ2-5, with 7 positions matching TRBD2. The trim removed 3 bases at V and 5 bases at J, leaving 12 bases unmatched. Germline CDR1 and CDR2: LGHNT and FRNRAP. The CDR3 totals 16 residues. CDR3 sequence (DNA): TGTGCTAGTGGTTTTGGCGGGGGAGACGTCCGGGAGACCCAGTACTTC. This encodes CASGFGGGDVRETQYF.

This clone has more than one count but fewer than ten. The rearrangement links TRBV6-5 to TRBJ1-4, with D possibly TRBD1 on 6 matching bases. From germline, CDR1 is MNHEY and CDR2 SVGAGI. The CDR3 consists of 12 residues. Trimming took 6 bases from V and 7 from J, leaving 9 bases between them. CDR3 residues: CASRGAAEKLFF. The CDR3 nucleotides read TGTGCCAGCAGGGGGGCAGCTGAAAAACTGTTTTTT.

A few counts support this clone. The chain carries TRBV7-2 and TRBJ1-6; 9 bases are shared with TRBD1. The CDR3 sequence is 15 residues long. Trimming at V came to 5 bases and at J to 9 bases, leaving 8 bases not matched to a gene. Per the germline V gene, CDR1 is SGHTA and CDR2 is FQGNSA. The CDR3 reads CASSPRTGDLSPLHF. The CDR3 DNA reads as TGTGCCAGCAGCCCTCGGACAGGGGATCTTTCACCCCTCCACTTT.

This chain joins TRBV7-2 and TRBJ1-5; weak D call: TRBD1 (5 bases). The ends were cut back, 4 bases at V and 4 bases at J, with 14 bases in the middle. The length of the CDR3 is 15 residues. Germline CDR1 is SGHTA and CDR2 is FQGNSA. The CDR3 DNA reads as TGTGCCAGCAGCTCCCCGGGGGGAGGTAATCAGCCCCAGCATTTT. Protein product: CASSSPGGGNQPQHF.

The chain recombines TRBV6-5 with TRBJ2-1; 7 nucleotides match TRBD2. V lost 4 bases and J lost 10; bases outside the gene matches: 1. This CDR3 is 11 amino acids long. The germline gives CDR1 MNHEY, CDR2 SVGAGI. The CDR3 bases are TGTGCCAGCAGTTTGGGGGGGGAGCAGTTCTTC. Its protein product is CASSLGGEQFF.